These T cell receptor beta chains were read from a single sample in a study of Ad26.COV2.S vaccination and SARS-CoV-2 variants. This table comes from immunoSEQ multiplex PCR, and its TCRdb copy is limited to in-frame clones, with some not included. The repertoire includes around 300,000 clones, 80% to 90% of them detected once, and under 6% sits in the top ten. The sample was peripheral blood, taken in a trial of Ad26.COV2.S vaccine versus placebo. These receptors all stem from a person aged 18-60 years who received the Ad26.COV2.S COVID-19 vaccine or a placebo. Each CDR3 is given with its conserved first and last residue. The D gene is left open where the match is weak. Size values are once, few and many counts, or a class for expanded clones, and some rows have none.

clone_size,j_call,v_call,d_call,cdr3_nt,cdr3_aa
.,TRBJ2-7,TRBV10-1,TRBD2,TGCGCCAGCGGCACTAGCGGATCCTACGAGCAGTACTTC,CASGTSGSYEQYF
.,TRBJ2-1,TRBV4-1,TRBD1,TGCGCCAGCAGCCTTCGGACAGGGGGCGCGACTGAGCAGTTCTTC,CASSLRTGGATEQFF
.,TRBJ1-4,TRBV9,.,TGTGCCAGCAGCTTCGGGACATACAATGAAAAACTGTTTTTT,CASSFGTYNEKLFF
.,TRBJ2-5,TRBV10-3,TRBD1,TGTGCCATCAGGGAGGAGACAGGGAGCCAAGAGACCCAGTACTTC,CAIREETGSQETQYF
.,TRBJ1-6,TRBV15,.,TGTGCCACCAGCAGAGACCTTTATAATTCACCCCTCCACTTT,CATSRDLYNSPLHF
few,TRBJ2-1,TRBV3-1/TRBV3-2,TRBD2,TGTGCCAGCAGCCAAGATGCTAGCGGGTTCTACAATGAGCAGTTCTTC,CASSQDASGFYNEQFF
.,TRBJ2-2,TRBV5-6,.,TGTGCCAGCAGCTTGATGGGCCCCGGGGAGCTGTTTTTT,CASSLMGPGELFF
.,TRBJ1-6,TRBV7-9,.,TGTGCCAGCAGCTTGGGGGCGCGGGATAATTCACCCCTCCACTTT,CASSLGARDNSPLHF
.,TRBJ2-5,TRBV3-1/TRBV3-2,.,TGTGCCAGCAGCCAAGTCCAAGAGACCCAGTACTTC,CASSQVQETQYF
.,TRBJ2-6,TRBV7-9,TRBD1,TGTGCCAGCAGCTCCTCGGACAGGGTAGACGTCCTGACTTTC,CASSSSDRVDVLTF
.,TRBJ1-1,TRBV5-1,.,TGCGCCAGCAGCTTTTCTGGGGCGCTGAACACTGAAGCTTTCTTT,CASSFSGALNTEAFF
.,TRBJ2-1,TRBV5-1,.,TGCGCCAGCAGCTTGTGGGAGACACTGTACAATGAGCAGTTCTTC,CASSLWETLYNEQFF
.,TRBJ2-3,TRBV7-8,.,TGTGCCAGCAGCTTAGGGGATACAGATACGCAGTATTTT,CASSLGDTDTQYF
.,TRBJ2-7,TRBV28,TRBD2,TGTGCCAGCAGATCCCCCGGGACTAGAGTCTTCGAGCAGTACTTC,CASRSPGTRVFEQYF
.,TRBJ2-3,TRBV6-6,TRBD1,TGTGCCAGCAGAGGACAGGGGGCCCCTGATACGCAGTATTTT,CASRGQGAPDTQYF